This T cell receptor (beta chain) was observed in a study of Ad26.COV2.S vaccination and SARS-CoV-2 variants. In the study overall: By the intramuscular route, Ad26.COV2.S was given once, or twice 56 days apart. Whole-study findings and limits: Greater spike-specific TCR breadth was seen in vaccine recipients than in placebo recipients.

Profiling relied on immunoSEQ multiplex PCR, and the TCRdb table lists in-frame clones only, not all of them. The table has about 350,000 clones, approximately 85% seen once. In the case of this clone: Its specificity is unknown.

Treatment reported: roughly 20 received Ad26.COV2.S at low or high dose, single or two shots; about 5 received placebo; per-sample allocation not given. Day 63 after the first injection of vaccine or placebo was the sampling time. V lost 1 base and J 1 base, leaving 2 bases between the germline ends. Per germline, CDR1 SGHDT and CDR2 YYEEEE. The CDR3 is 12 residues long. Sequencing was performed on peripheral blood, taken in a trial of Ad26.COV2.S vaccine versus placebo. This chain joins TRBV5-6 and TRBJ2-5; D gene unclear. This clonotype originated in a person aged 18-65 years who received the Ad26.COV2.S COVID-19 vaccine or a placebo. CDR3 nucleotides: TGTGCCAGCAGCTTGTCCCAAGAGACCCAGTACTTC. This sequence encodes CASSLSQETQYF.